This T cell receptor beta chain was sequenced for a study of blood T cell repertoires in COVID-19 (TCRdb year 2020). Regarding the complete study: Samples covering the acute and convalescent phases of COVID-19 were provided by collaborators in the United States, Italy and Spain. The prospective study material was composed of cDNA or gDNA derived from T cells, B-cell-depleted T cells, or PBMCs. Deeply sampled blood TCRbeta repertoires from subjects exposed to, actively infected with, or recovered from COVID-19 were included in the dataset. The repertoires were released in a freely available public database intended as a resource for research on the immune response to SARS-CoV-2. The samples were drawn from two sources: the first 160 participants of the ongoing ImmuneRACE study, and 1,254 subjects contributed by 6 global collaborators. Sample metadata almost always included a de-identified subject ID, COVID-19 status, age in years and sex. Where available, HLA class I and class II types were taken from metadata supplied by the sample provider and were not determined by assay-based typing. Findings and caveats that apply to the study as a whole: How much clinical and demographic metadata was included differed by source and by participant, and the metadata was provided uncurated.

Note on this clone: Its antigen is not yet known. Nothing much larger sits one base from this clone, and base qualities are not available.

Whole blood was collected in K2EDTA tubes by collaborating institutions according to the institutions' own protocols. For TCRbeta analysis, collaborator samples were shipped as frozen whole blood, as isolated PBMCs, or as DNA extracted from either sample type. From its cysteine to its phenylalanine, the CDR3 spans 14 amino acids. Only the CDR3 region is kept as DNA, spanning 42 bases read in frame from base 1. V is shortened by 6 bases, J by 6 bases, and the region joining them spans 14 bases. The germline V gene yields SNHLY for CDR1 and FYNNEI for CDR2. The immunoSEQ Assay, a bias-controlled multiplex PCR, was used to amplify TCRbeta CDR3 regions from genomic DNA. The authors' pipeline ran thus. The number of nucleated cells in each sample was estimated by amplification of reference gene primers within the assay. Sequence reads were collapsed and filtered to measure the absolute abundance of every unique TCRbeta CDR3 rearrangement. For each sample, productive Simpson clonality was calculated as the square root of Simpson's diversity index over productive rearrangements. What TCRdb holds here is the immuneACCESS table cut down to in-frame rearrangements. Part of the clones is not present; checked against another copy, under half of the missing clones reflect an unresolved V gene, and the others are unexplained. V and J calls and clone size come straight from that table; D and trimming were deduced from the DNA. The sample table holds 140,000 to 150,000 clones, of which approximately 89% were seen once. The leading ten clones occupy around 1.6% of the sample.

In this chain, TRBV2 is recombined with TRBJ2-2; TRBD2 is a weak D gene call, 5 bases matching. The sample comprised peripheral blood. This receptor was identified in a human donor in a cohort sampled during active COVID-19. In nucleotide form, the sequence is TGTGCCAGCAGGCGGAGGTTTATAGCCGGGGAGCTGTTTTTT. Its protein product is CASRRRFIAGELFF.